Below are 28 T cell receptor beta chains sequenced from a single sample in a study of blood T cells in healthy people across ages. A second roughly 6 to 11 cycle PCR used barcoded and J-beta primers. One entry per CDR3 protein, called by TCRdb with MiXCR from the 5' RACE reads. The table records about a million distinct CDR3 sequences, around two fifths of them present only once. The sample was blood. These receptor sequences come from a man younger than 30 in good health.

This clonotype was seen at least ten times. The rearrangement joins TRBV12-3 or TRBV12-4 to TRBJ2-1; 12 bases are shared with TRBD2. With 4 bases clipped from V and 4 bases from J, the junction kept 5 bases outside the gene matches. This CDR3 has 16 residues. The CDR3 DNA sequence: TGTGCCAGCAGTTCCCGGACTAGCGGGGCTTACAATGAGCAGTTCTTC. It yields the protein CASSSRTSGAYNEQFF.

The chain links TRBV7-2 to TRBJ2-3; the D is unclear. The CDR3 runs to 15 residues. Per the germline V gene, CDR1 is SGHTA and CDR2 is FQGNSA. V lost 1 base and J 2 bases, leaving 10 bases between the germline ends. CDR3 sequence reads: CASSLDVTTTDTQYF. The CDR3 DNA reads TGTGCCAGCAGCTTAGACGTCACAACCACAGATACGCAGTATTTT.

This clonotype has a single count. This chain connects TRBV20-1 to TRBJ1-2, with TRBD1 matching over 9 bases. Trimming took 4 bases from V and 3 from J; bases not matched to a gene: 3. CDR1 and CDR2 (germline): DFQATT, SNEGSKA (reference sequence). The CDR3 is made up of 13 amino acids. In DNA, the CDR3 is TGCAGTGCTACACAGGGGGCCGACTATGGCTACACCTTC. It codes for CSATQGADYGYTF.

This chain links TRBV28 with TRBJ1-2; 9 bases line up with TRBD1. Losses at the gene ends were 5 bases for V and 5 bases for J; bases not matched to a gene: 9. CDR1 MDHEN and CDR2 SYDVKM come from the germline V gene. This CDR3 spans 15 amino acids. The CDR3: CASSRPGQGPYGYTF. Written as DNA, the CDR3 is TGTGCCAGCAGTCGACCGGGACAGGGACCATATGGCTACACCTTC.

J is TRBJ1-2 and V is TRBV29-1; 9 positions match TRBD1. The CDR3 spans 13 residues. The V gene end was trimmed by 7 bases and the J gene end by 3 bases; junction bases not matched to a gene: 6. Germline V lookup: CDR1 SQVTM, CDR2 ANQGSEA. The CDR3 loop is CSAQTGGDYGYTF. CDR3 DNA: TGCAGCGCTCAGACAGGGGGTGACTATGGCTACACCTTC.

This clonotype was picked up a small number of times. Here the CDR3 reads CATSDGRKAYNEQFF. The CDR3 nucleotides are TGTGCCACCAGCGACGGCAGAAAGGCCTACAATGAGCAGTTCTTC. The chain employs TRBV15 and TRBJ2-1; no definite D call. CDR1 is LNHNV, CDR2 YYDKDF, per germline (reference sequence). The CDR3 is 15 amino acids. The ends were cut back, 5 bases at V and 2 bases at J, with 13 bases in the middle.

The chain carries TRBV6-5 and TRBJ1-5, with D hard to call. V lost 0 bases to trimming and J lost 0 bases, with 21 bases between them. Germline assignment: CDR1 MNHEY and CDR2 SVGAGI. This CDR3 is 20 amino acids long. For the CDR3, the DNA is TGTGCCAGCAGTTACTCACGTAATGTTTCGAGAACAGATAGCAATCAGCCCCAGCATTTT. Translation gives CASSYSRNVSRTDSNQPQHF.

In its sample, this clonotype was seen many times. The chain employs TRBV7-8 and TRBJ2-7; 7 bases are a match to TRBD1. This CDR3 has 15 amino acids. V lost 1 base and J lost 2; bases outside the gene matches: 5. In germline, CDR1 is SGHVS, CDR2 FQNEAQ. CDR3 sequence reads: CASSLGGTAAYEQYF. In nucleotides, the CDR3 is TGTGCCAGCAGCTTAGGAGGGACAGCAGCCTACGAGCAGTACTTC.

This chain connects TRBV6-2 or TRBV6-3 to TRBJ1-2; D possibly corresponds to TRBD1 (5 bases). Germline loops: CDR1 MNHEY, CDR2 SVGEGT. CDR3 length: 14 amino acids. The ends were cut back, 5 bases at V and 7 bases at J, with 17 bases in the middle. This CDR3 is CASSNPIQGGGYTF. In nucleotides, the CDR3 is TGTGCCAGCAGTAACCCCATCCAGGGTGGTGGCTACACCTTC.

The chain combines TRBV7-2 with TRBJ1-1, with a possible D match to TRBD1 (5 bases). Trimming took 4 bases from V and 0 from J, leaving 12 bases between them. CDR1 SGHTA and CDR2 FQGNSA come from the germline V gene. The CDR3 consists of 15 residues. This CDR3 is CASSSPGPLNTEAFF. The CDR3 bases are TGTGCCAGCAGCTCACCGGGACCGCTGAACACTGAAGCTTTCTTT.

Comment on this clonotype: This may be a read error: a much more frequent sequence differs by one nucleotide. The V and J genes are TRBV7-3 and TRBJ2-7; no reliable D call. Germline V lookup: CDR1 SGHTA, CDR2 FQGTGA. There are 14 residues in the CDR3. The V end lost 1 base, the J end lost 7 bases, and 14 bases lay between the germline ends. CDR3 residues: CASSLNDAVQEQYF. The DNA for the CDR3 is TGTGCCAGCAGCTTAAACGACGCGGTTCAAGAGCAGTACTTC.

The V and J genes are TRBV3-1 and TRBJ2-1; D is uncertain. V lost 1 base to trimming and J lost 3 bases, with 13 bases between them. CDR1 is LGHDT, CDR2 YNNKEL, per germline (reference sequence). The CDR3 sequence is 16 residues long. CDR3: CASSQVNRAGYNEQFF. The DNA of the CDR3 is TGTGCCAGCAGCCAAGTTAACAGAGCAGGCTACAATGAGCAGTTCTTC.

The J gene is TRBJ2-1, the V gene TRBV9; 9 positions agree with TRBD2. Losses at the gene ends were 3 bases for V and 4 bases for J; bases not matched to a gene: 14. The CDR3 spans 18 residues. In germline, CDR1 is SGDLS, CDR2 YYNGEE. The CDR3 protein is CASSETSGGGARYNEQFF. CDR3 coding DNA: TGTGCCAGCAGCGAGACTAGCGGCGGGGGGGCGAGGTACAATGAGCAGTTCTTC.

This clonotype was counted only a few times. J is TRBJ2-5 and V is TRBV7-9, with D unclear. The germline V gene encodes CDR1 SEHNR and CDR2 FQNEAQ (reference sequence). V was trimmed by 1 base and J by 2 bases, leaving 8 bases between them. The length of the CDR3 is 14 residues. The CDR3 sequence: CASSLVRQQETQYF. The CDR3 DNA is TGTGCCAGCAGCTTAGTACGGCAACAAGAGACCCAGTACTTC.

This clonotype was seen only a few times. This chain links TRBV10-3 with TRBJ1-5; D possibly corresponds to TRBD1 (5 bases). The CDR3 sequence is 13 residues long. Trimming cost V 6 bases and J 4 bases, with 10 bases left between them. Germline CDR1 is ENHRY and CDR2 is SYGVKD. The CDR3 nucleotides read TGTGCCATCAGCGCAGGGTCTAATCAGCCCCAGCATTTT. Translated: CAISAGSNQPQHF.

This clonotype was observed once. This chain joins TRBV29-1 and TRBJ2-7, with 9 bases identical to TRBD2. The germline V gene encodes CDR1 SQVTM and CDR2 ANQGSEA. This CDR3 region has 13 residues. Trimming at V came to 5 bases and at J to 10 bases, leaving 12 bases not matched to a gene. In nucleotides, the CDR3 is TGCAGCGTTCAGCGGGGGGACCGTTGTTCCCAGTACTTC. Encoded protein: CSVQRGDRCSQYF.

This sequence joins TRBV7-9 and TRBJ2-7, with D possibly matching TRBD1 (5 bases). This CDR3 has 16 residues. Germline CDR1 SEHNR, CDR2 FQNEAQ (reference sequence). V shed 2 bases and J shed 3 bases, with 17 bases lying between them. The CDR3 protein is CASSLPGSESVYEQYF. CDR3 DNA sequence: TGTGCCAGCAGCTTACCAGGGTCAGAATCCGTCTACGAGCAGTACTTC.

This clonotype occurred a few times. The chain has TRBV9 and TRBJ2-1; TRBD2 might be the D (5 bases). Germline loops: CDR1 SGDLS, CDR2 YYNGEE. V gave up 1 base and J gave up 5 bases, with 13 bases separating them. The CDR3 has 15 residues. The CDR3 loop is CASSVSGPTNNEQFF. CDR3 sequence (DNA): TGTGCCAGCAGCGTAAGCGGACCCACTAACAATGAGCAGTTCTTC. Using reference TRBV9 and TRBJ2-1 for the parts outside the CDR3, the full variable domain is DSGVTQTPKHLITATGQRVTLRCSPRSGDLSVYWYQQSLDQGLQFLIQYYNGEERAKGNILERFSAQQFPDLHSELNLSSLELGDSALYFCASSVSGPTNNEQFFGPGTRLTVL.

The chain employs TRBV11-1 and TRBJ2-3; 7 bases are a match to TRBD1. The CDR3 contains 17 residues. Germline CDR1 SGHAT, CDR2 FQDESV (reference sequence). V lost 4 bases and J lost 5; bases outside the gene matches: 15. This CDR3 is CASSSPLSGRGKDTQYF. DNA for the CDR3: TGTGCCAGCAGCTCCCCCTTGAGTGGCAGGGGGAAAGATACGCAGTATTTT.

Remarks on this clonotype: One end of the junction varies from germline; a read error may be responsible. This rearrangement joins TRBV6-1 to TRBJ1-2; no clear D gene. The CDR3 is 12 residues long. Germline V gene data show CDR1 as MNHNS and CDR2 as SASEGT. Written as DNA, the CDR3 is TGTGCCAATCGAGGTCCAAACTATGACTACACCTTC. Protein product: CANRGPNYDYTF.

This clonotype came up a few times. The chain links TRBV7-2 to TRBJ2-3; D is unresolved. Germline V gene sequence: CDR1 SGHTA, CDR2 FQGNSA. CDR3 size: 13 residues. The V end was cut by 5 bases, the J end by 5 bases, with 11 bases between. This CDR3 reads CASSLVAVDTQYF. Written as DNA, the CDR3 is TGTGCCAGCAGCCTGGTGGCCGTAGATACGCAGTATTTT.

CDR3 in DNA: TGTGCCAGCAAGGGACGGAGACCAGATACGCAGTATTTT. Translated: CASKGRRPDTQYF. This chain connects TRBV28 to TRBJ2-3; D tentatively reads TRBD1 or TRBD2 (5 bases each). CDR1 is MDHEN, CDR2 SYDVKM, per germline. The CDR3 is 13 residues long. Between the trimmed V and J ends, which lost 7 bases and 4 bases, there was a span of 12 bases. Full variable domain (missing parts from reference TRBV28 and TRBJ2-3): DVKVTQSSRYLVKRTGEKVFLECVQDMDHENMFWYRQDPGLGLRLIYFSYDVKMKEKGDIPEGYSVSREKKERFSLILESASTNQTSMYLCASKGRRPDTQYFGPGTRLTVL.

The rearrangement uses TRBV20-1 and TRBJ1-1; D unclear. CDR1 DFQATT and CDR2 SNEGSKA come from the germline V gene (reference sequence). The CDR3 sequence is 11 residues long. Trimming shortened V by 6 bases and J by 8 bases, and 13 bases separated the two germline ends. CDR3 in amino acids: CSAVLYQEAFF. The CDR3 DNA follows: TGCAGTGCCGTGTTATATCAAGAAGCTTTCTTT.

The chain carries TRBV2 and TRBJ2-3, with a weak D call TRBD2 (5 bases). The germline V gene has CDR1 SNHLY and CDR2 FYNNEI. Trimming pared 7 bases from V and 4 bases from J, leaving 15 bases between. The length of the CDR3 is 14 residues. The CDR3 loop is CASTYHLSADTQYF. As DNA, the CDR3 is TGTGCCAGCACCTACCACCTTAGCGCAGATACGCAGTATTTT.

The chain has TRBV12-3 or TRBV12-4 and TRBJ2-2; 7 bases align to TRBD1. With V trimmed by 6 bases and J by 7 bases, 8 bases remained unmatched. This CDR3 has 14 amino acids. The CDR3 bases are TGTGCCAGCAGGATGACAGGGCTCAACGGGGAGCTGTTTTTT. It encodes CASRMTGLNGELFF.

J is TRBJ1-5 and V is TRBV20-1; D is uncertain. Germline V gene data show CDR1 as DFQATT and CDR2 as SNEGSKA (reference sequence). V was clipped by 0 bases and J by 0 bases, with 9 bases between them. The CDR3 covers 15 residues. The CDR3 reads CSARDEAYSNQPQHF. The CDR3 DNA is TGCAGTGCTAGAGATGAAGCATATAGCAATCAGCCCCAGCATTTT.

This clonotype was detected only once. This chain joins TRBV28 and TRBJ2-5; TRBD2 agrees at 8 bases. In germline, CDR1 is MDHEN, CDR2 SYDVKM. The ends lost 9 bases at V and 11 bases at J; junction bases unmatched: 8. CDR3 size: 11 residues. CDR3 residues: CASGERGKQYF. The DNA for the CDR3 is TGTGCCAGTGGGGAGCGGGGGAAGCAGTACTTC.

On this clonotype: The junction and the germline gene differ at one end; a read error may be behind it. The genes are TRBV14 and TRBJ2-1; no clear D. The CDR3 spans 14 residues. CDR1 and CDR2 from the germline V gene are SGHDN and FVKESK. This CDR3 reads CTSSQAYMYNEQFF. The CDR3 DNA is TGTACCAGCAGCCAAGCTTACATGTACAACGAGCAGTTCTTC.